The TCR beta chain described here comes from a study of blood T cell repertoires in COVID-19. Study background: The United States, Italy and Spain supplied acute and convalescent COVID-19 samples.

The germline V gene has CDR1 MNHEY and CDR2 SVGAGI. V shed 4 bases and J 4 bases; nucleotides not matched to a gene: 4. The CDR3 runs 14 residues. This clone was seen only once. Clones were read by immunoSEQ multiplex PCR, and TCRdb kept only the in-frame ones, dropping some. Altogether about 160,000 clones are present, roughly 80% being singletons, with the ten largest covering around 2.7%. This TCR derives from a man between 65 and 85 years old with acute or convalescent COVID-19. The chain links TRBV6-5 to TRBJ2-7, with 10 bases lining up with TRBD2. The sequencing input was peripheral blood. In DNA, the CDR3 is TGTGCCAGCAGTTCTATAGCGGGAGGTTACGAGCAGTACTTC. Translation gives CASSSIAGGYEQYF.